This is a list of T cell receptor beta chains from one sample in a study of T-cell reconstitution after alpha-beta-depleted transplantation in children. TCRdb analysed the PCR reads with MiXCR anew, one entry per CDR3 protein. The sample holds about 260,000 distinct CDR3 sequences; 6.5% to 9% are singletons and the top ten take 5% to 7%. Sample: PBMCs, mostly from graft donor cells, taken 180 days after TCRalphabeta/CD19-depleted stem cell transplant. The receptor set was obtained from a male patient younger than 18 who had a stem cell transplant for acute lymphoblastic leukemia, so the T cells may come from the graft donor. CDR3s include the opening cysteine and the closing phenylalanine or tryptophan. The order of the fields is V gene, J gene, clone size, D gene, CDR3 protein, CDR3 DNA. A D gene is named only where the DNA matches it firmly. Clone size is given for some rows only: seen once, a few or many times, or a class if the clone is expanded.

TRBV6-5,TRBJ2-7,many,NA,CASSYSRGLYEQYF,TGTGCCAGCAGTTACTCCCGGGGACTCTACGAGCAGTACTTC
TRBV9,TRBJ2-5,many,TRBD1,CASGQGVQETQYF,TGTGCCAGCGGACAGGGGGTTCAAGAGACCCAGTACTTC
TRBV12-3/TRBV12-4,TRBJ1-6,many,NA,CASSSGFTLHF,TGTGCCAGCAGTTCGGGGTTCACCCTCCACTTT
TRBV19,TRBJ1-1,many,NA,CASTPGSVEAFF,TGTGCCAGTACCCCCGGCAGCGTTGAAGCTTTCTTT
TRBV7-6,TRBJ2-5,NA,TRBD1,CASRTGTETQYF,TGTGCCAGCAGGACAGGGACCGAGACCCAGTACTTC
TRBV10-3,TRBJ1-2,many,NA,CAISESLRQDYGYTF,TGTGCCATCAGTGAGTCTCTGCGGCAGGACTATGGCTACACCTTC
TRBV10-3,TRBJ2-6,few,NA,CAISLSTRTSGANVLTF,TGTGCCATCAGCCTGTCGACCCGGACTTCTGGGGCCAACGTCCTGACTTTC
TRBV11-2,TRBJ2-5,many,TRBD2,CASSLGGGSVETQYF,TGTGCCAGCAGCTTAGGCGGCGGGAGCGTGGAGACCCAGTACTTC
TRBV12-3/TRBV12-4,TRBJ2-3,NA,TRBD2,CASSPFGLAGGLRTDTQYF,TGTGCCAGCTCCCCGTTTGGGCTAGCGGGGGGACTCCGCACAGATACGCAGTATTTT
TRBV5-1,TRBJ2-5,many,TRBD1,CASSLDRGGETQYF,TGCGCCAGCAGCTTGGACAGGGGCGGAGAGACCCAGTACTTC
TRBV11-2,TRBJ2-1,many,NA,CASSLVTYNEQFF,TGTGCCAGCAGCTTGGTAACGTACAATGAGCAGTTCTTC
TRBV24-1,TRBJ2-7,few,TRBD2,CATSDRTSGSYEQYF,TGTGCCACCAGTGATCGGACTAGCGGGAGCTACGAGCAGTACTTC
TRBV6-5,TRBJ2-2,many,NA,CASTHTTGELFF,TGTGCCAGCACCCATACCACCGGGGAGCTGTTTTTT
TRBV24-1,TRBJ2-3,many,NA,CATSDTTDTQYF,TGTGCCACCAGTGATACCACAGATACGCAGTATTTT
TRBV20-1,TRBJ2-2,many,TRBD2,CSALNLAGGSTGELFF,TGCAGTGCTCTTAACCTAGCGGGGGGGTCAACCGGGGAGCTGTTTTTT
TRBV6-1,TRBJ2-3,many,NA,CASTSSWGDLWYF,TGTGCCAGCACCTCCTCGTGGGGGGACCTTTGGTATTTT
TRBV20-1,TRBJ2-7,many,NA,CSARSWGNTYEQYF,TGCAGTGCTAGGTCCTGGGGGAACACCTACGAGCAGTACTTC
TRBV10-3,TRBJ2-2,many,NA,CAIRKGSVPTGELFF,TGTGCCATCAGGAAGGGATCCGTGCCGACCGGGGAGCTGTTTTTT
TRBV6-5,TRBJ2-7,many,TRBD2,CASSYLNVGLAGNEQYF,TGTGCCAGCAGTTACTTGAACGTGGGACTAGCGGGAAACGAGCAGTACTTC
TRBV7-9,TRBJ2-1,many,NA,CASSSRDSTNEQFF,TGTGCCAGCAGCTCCCGGGACTCGACCAATGAGCAGTTCTTC
TRBV5-1,TRBJ2-5,many,TRBD2,CASRRGLAETQYF,TGCGCCAGCAGGAGGGGACTAGCAGAGACCCAGTACTTC
TRBV4-1,TRBJ1-3,many,TRBD1,CASSRWDRGKGNTIYF,TGCGCCAGCAGCCGCTGGGACAGGGGGAAAGGAAACACCATATATTTT
TRBV5-1,TRBJ1-1,many,TRBD1,CASSLSGGFMNTEAFF,TGCGCCAGCAGCTTGTCAGGGGGCTTCATGAACACTGAAGCTTTCTTT
TRBV5-1,TRBJ2-7,many,TRBD1,CASGQGYEQYF,TGCGCCAGCGGACAGGGTTACGAGCAGTACTTC
TRBV18,TRBJ2-2,NA,NA,CASSPKQLTGELFF,TGTGCCAGCTCACCAAAGCAACTCACCGGGGAGCTGTTTTTT
TRBV4-2,TRBJ1-6,many,TRBD1,CASSQGFDRESSYNSPLHF,TGTGCCAGCAGCCAAGGGTTCGACAGGGAAAGCTCCTATAATTCACCCCTCCACTTT
TRBV7-3,TRBJ2-6,many,NA,CASSYQGSGANVLTF,TGTGCCAGCAGCTATCAGGGCTCTGGGGCCAACGTCCTGACTTTC
TRBV7-9,TRBJ2-7,NA,NA,CASSPRGFAYEQYF,TGTGCCAGCAGCCCCCGCGGCTTCGCCTACGAGCAGTACTTC
TRBV11-2,TRBJ2-5,many,TRBD2,CASSLTSGGAGQETQYF,TGTGCCAGCAGCTTGACTAGCGGGGGGGCGGGGCAAGAGACCCAGTACTTC
TRBV24-1,TRBJ1-1,many,NA,CATSDFGGRAQGTEAFF,TGTGCCACCAGTGATTTTGGGGGAAGGGCCCAAGGCACTGAAGCTTTCTTT
TRBV12-3/TRBV12-4,TRBJ1-5,few,NA,CASTLHDNSNQPQHF,TGTGCCAGCACCCTACACGATAATAGCAATCAGCCCCAGCATTTT
TRBV5-1,TRBJ1-2,many,NA,CASSLVAAPRYGYTF,TGCGCCAGCAGCTTGGTAGCAGCTCCTCGATATGGCTACACCTTC
TRBV6-2/TRBV6-3,TRBJ1-1,many,NA,CASSSGYTEAFF,TGTGCCAGCAGTTCAGGGTACACTGAAGCTTTCTTT
TRBV20-1,TRBJ1-2,many,NA,CSAGRISYGYTF,TGCAGTGCTGGGAGGATTAGCTATGGCTACACCTTC
TRBV4-3,TRBJ2-3,many,TRBD1,CASSQGTGPRTDTQYF,TGCGCCAGCAGTCAAGGGACAGGCCCTAGAACAGATACGCAGTATTTT
TRBV4-2,TRBJ2-7,many,NA,CASSQVEVGYEQYF,TGTGCCAGCAGCCAAGTTGAGGTCGGTTACGAGCAGTACTTC
TRBV7-7,TRBJ2-6,NA,TRBD2,CASSSGAGGSGANVLTF,TGTGCCAGCAGCTCAGGGGCGGGGGGCTCTGGGGCCAACGTCCTGACTTTC
TRBV7-2,TRBJ1-1,many,NA,CASSLSAGMNTEAFF,TGTGCCAGCAGCTTATCGGCAGGAATGAACACTGAAGCTTTCTTT
TRBV7-2,TRBJ2-5,many,NA,CASSLAGGTQYF,TGTGCCAGCAGCTTAGCGGGAGGGACCCAGTACTTC
TRBV3-1,TRBJ1-5,many,TRBD1,CASSQGRGKQPQHF,TGTGCCAGCAGCCAAGGCAGGGGGAAGCAGCCCCAGCATTTT
TRBV20-1,TRBJ2-5,many,NA,CGTEGQETQYF,TGCGGAACCGAGGGACAAGAGACCCAGTACTTC
TRBV20-1,TRBJ2-7,many,TRBD1,CSARLDRGTYEQYF,TGCAGTGCTAGGCTTGACAGGGGAACCTACGAGCAGTACTTC
TRBV5-4,TRBJ2-6,NA,NA,CASSLRLLGANVLTF,TGTGCCAGCAGCTTGAGGCTCCTCGGCGCCAACGTCCTGACTTTC
TRBV6-1,TRBJ2-7,many,NA,CATSDYEQYF,TGTGCCACCTCGGACTACGAGCAGTACTTC
TRBV20-1,TRBJ2-1,many,NA,CSASRVKQFF,TGCAGTGCTAGTCGCGTGAAGCAGTTCTTC
TRBV5-1,TRBJ2-1,many,NA,CASSLMGDSYNEQFF,TGCGCCAGCAGCTTGATGGGGGACTCCTACAATGAGCAGTTCTTC
TRBV5-1,TRBJ1-3,many,NA,CASSVADRYSGNTIYF,TGCGCCAGCAGCGTAGCAGACCGTTACTCTGGAAACACCATATATTTT
TRBV28,TRBJ1-4,many,NA,CASSTRTLGDEKLFF,TGTGCCAGCAGTACGCGGACCTTGGGGGATGAAAAACTGTTTTTT
TRBV19,TRBJ1-5,NA,NA,CASSRTGNNQPQHF,TGTGCCAGTAGTCGGACGGGAAACAATCAGCCCCAGCATTTT
TRBV7-2,TRBJ2-7,NA,TRBD1,CASIPTGTGGMYEQYF,TGTGCCAGCATCCCCACCGGGACAGGGGGCATGTACGAGCAGTACTTC
TRBV29-1,TRBJ2-3,many,NA,CSVASTDTQYF,TGCAGCGTCGCGAGCACAGATACGCAGTATTTT
TRBV6-1,TRBJ2-5,many,NA,CASRKRENRDAETQYF,TGTGCCAGCAGGAAAAGGGAAAACAGGGACGCAGAGACCCAGTACTTC
TRBV20-1,TRBJ1-1,many,NA,CSARGSGGGKAFF,TGCAGTGCTAGAGGGAGCGGGGGGGGTAAAGCTTTCTTT
TRBV4-2,TRBJ1-5,many,NA,CASSQDRKQPQHF,TGTGCCAGCAGCCAAGATAGGAAGCAGCCCCAGCATTTT
TRBV2,TRBJ2-4,many,NA,CASSDDMGKNIQYF,TGTGCCAGCAGTGACGATATGGGCAAAAACATTCAGTACTTC
TRBV20-1,TRBJ2-5,few,NA,CCARDAQGRQGHQETQYF,TGCTGTGCTAGAGATGCCCAGGGGAGGCAGGGTCACCAAGAGACCCAGTACTTC
TRBV2,TRBJ1-5,NA,NA,CASSPYSTENQPQHF,TGTGCCAGCAGCCCCTACTCGACAGAAAATCAGCCCCAGCATTTT